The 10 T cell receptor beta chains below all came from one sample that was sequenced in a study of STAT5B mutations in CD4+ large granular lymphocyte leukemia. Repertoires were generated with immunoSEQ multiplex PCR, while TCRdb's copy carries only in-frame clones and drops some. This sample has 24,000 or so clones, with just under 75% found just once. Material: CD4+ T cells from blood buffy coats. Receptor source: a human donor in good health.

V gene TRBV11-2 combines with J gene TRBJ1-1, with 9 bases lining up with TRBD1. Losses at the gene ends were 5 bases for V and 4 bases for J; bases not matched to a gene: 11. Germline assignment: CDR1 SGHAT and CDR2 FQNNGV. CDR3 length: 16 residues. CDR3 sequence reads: CASSTDRGLSGTEAFF. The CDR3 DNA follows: TGTGCCAGCAGCACCGACAGGGGGTTGAGCGGCACTGAAGCTTTCTTT.

The CDR3 reads CASSPTQSYNEQFF. The CDR3 DNA sequence: TGTGCCAGCTCACCCACTCAGTCCTACAATGAGCAGTTCTTC. The chain employs TRBV18 and TRBJ2-1; D is unresolved. Germline V CDR1 and CDR2: KGHSH, LQKENI. The CDR3 extends over 14 amino acids. V lost 3 bases to trimming and J lost 1 base, with 7 bases between them.

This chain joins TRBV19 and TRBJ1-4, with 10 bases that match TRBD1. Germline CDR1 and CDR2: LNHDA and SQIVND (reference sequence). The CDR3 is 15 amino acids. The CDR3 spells CAAGTGVSANEKLFF. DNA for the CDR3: TGTGCTGCCGGGACAGGGGTTTCAGCTAATGAAAAACTGTTTTTT.

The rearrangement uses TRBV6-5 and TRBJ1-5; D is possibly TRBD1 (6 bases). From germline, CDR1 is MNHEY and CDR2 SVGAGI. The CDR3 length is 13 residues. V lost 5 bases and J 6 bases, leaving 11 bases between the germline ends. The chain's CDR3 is CASSPLGGQPQHF. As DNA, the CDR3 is TGTGCCAGCAGTCCCCTAGGGGGTCAGCCCCAGCATTTT.

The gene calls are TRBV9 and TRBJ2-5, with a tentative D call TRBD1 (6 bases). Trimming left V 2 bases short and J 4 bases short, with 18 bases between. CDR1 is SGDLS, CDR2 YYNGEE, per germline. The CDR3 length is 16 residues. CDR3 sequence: CASSVGDTPDSETQYF. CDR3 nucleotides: TGTGCCAGCAGCGTTGGGGACACGCCTGACTCAGAGACCCAGTACTTC.

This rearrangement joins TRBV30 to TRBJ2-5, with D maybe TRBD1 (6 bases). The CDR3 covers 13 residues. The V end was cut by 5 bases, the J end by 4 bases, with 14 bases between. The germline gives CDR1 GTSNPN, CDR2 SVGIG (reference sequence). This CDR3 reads CAWEYRARETQYF. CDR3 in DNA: TGTGCCTGGGAGTACAGGGCACGAGAGACCCAGTACTTC.

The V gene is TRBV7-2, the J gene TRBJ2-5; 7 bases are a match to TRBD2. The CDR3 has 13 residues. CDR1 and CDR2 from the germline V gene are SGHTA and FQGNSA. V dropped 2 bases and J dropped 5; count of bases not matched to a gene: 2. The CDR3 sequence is CASSLTSDETQYF. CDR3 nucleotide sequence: TGTGCCAGCAGCTTAACTAGCGACGAGACCCAGTACTTC.

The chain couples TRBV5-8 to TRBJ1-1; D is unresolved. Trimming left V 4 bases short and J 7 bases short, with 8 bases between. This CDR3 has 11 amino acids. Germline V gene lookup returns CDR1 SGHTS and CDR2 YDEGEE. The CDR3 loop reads CASSKAIEAFF. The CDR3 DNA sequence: TGTGCCAGCAGCAAAGCCATTGAAGCTTTCTTT.

CDR3 loop: CASSLNPSGPRETQYF. In DNA form, the CDR3 reads TGTGCCAGCAGCTTAAACCCTAGCGGGCCTCGGGAGACCCAGTACTTC. The chain is built from TRBV7-8 and TRBJ2-5; TRBD2 agrees at 8 bases. CDR3 length equals 16 residues. The trim removed 2 bases at V and 5 bases at J, leaving 10 bases unmatched. Per the germline V gene, CDR1 is SGHVS and CDR2 is FQNEAQ.

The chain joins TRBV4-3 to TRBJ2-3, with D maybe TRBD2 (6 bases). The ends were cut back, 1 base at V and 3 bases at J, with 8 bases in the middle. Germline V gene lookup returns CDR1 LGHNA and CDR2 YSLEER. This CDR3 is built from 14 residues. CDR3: CASSQVLATDTQYF. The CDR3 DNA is TGCGCCAGCAGCCAAGTACTAGCAACAGATACGCAGTATTTT.